The 17 T cell receptor beta chains given below trace back to one sample, sequenced in a study of blood T cell repertoires in COVID-19. Some clones are missing from TCRdb's copy, which holds only in-frame ones; the method was immunoSEQ multiplex PCR. Of roughly 120,000 clones in the sample, more than 70% are singletons; the top ten hold 8.4%. The sequenced sample consisted of peripheral blood. These receptors originate from a woman in her 70s who had recovered from COVID-19.

This clone is deemed large. The chain uses TRBV10-3 and TRBJ1-1; D not resolved. Germline CDR1 is ENHRY and CDR2 is SYGVKD. The CDR3 runs to 15 residues. The V gene lost 2 bases and the J gene lost 10 bases, with 20 bases spanning the gap. The CDR3 DNA follows: TGTGCCATCAGTGAGGCCGCCCGGCAGGATCGATTAGCTTTCTTT. Its translation is CAISEAARQDRLAFF.

V gene TRBV5-6 combines with J gene TRBJ1-2; no clear D. The CDR3 runs to 16 residues. Germline CDR1 reads SGHDT; CDR2 reads YYEEEE. Trimming stripped 4 bases from V and 4 bases from J, with 20 bases between. The CDR3 protein is CASSPGSGRSVYGYTF. The DNA of the CDR3 is TGTGCCAGCAGCCCAGGTAGCGGCAGAAGTGTCTATGGCTACACCTTC.

This rearrangement joins TRBV18 to TRBJ1-2; 7 nucleotides line up with TRBD1. With 4 bases clipped from V and 4 bases from J, the junction kept 12 bases outside the gene matches. CDR1 and CDR2 (germline): KGHSH, LQKENI. This CDR3 is 16 amino acids long. The CDR3 spells CASSLGAGGGSYGYTF. The CDR3 DNA reads TGTGCCAGCTCACTTGGGGCCGGAGGGGGCAGCTATGGCTACACCTTC.

This clone was picked up one time. V is TRBV9 and J is TRBJ1-6; TRBD1 matches at 8 bases. Trimming removed 0 bases from V and 10 bases from J; junction bases left unmatched: 6. This CDR3 is 15 amino acids long. CDR1 and CDR2 (germline): SGDLS, YYNGEE. DNA of the CDR3: TGTGCCAGCAGCGTAGCTGACAGGGGTTGGTCACCCCTCCACTTT. The encoded protein is CASSVADRGWSPLHF. The complete variable domain, with remaining parts taken from reference TRBV9 and TRBJ1-6, reads DSGVTQTPKHLITATGQRVTLRCSPRSGDLSVYWYQQSLDQGLQFLIQYYNGEERAKGNILERFSAQQFPDLHSELNLSSLELGDSALYFCASSVADRGWSPLHFGNGTRLTVT.

This clone was seen a handful of times. This chain joins TRBV6-1 and TRBJ2-7; 9 bases map to TRBD1. The CDR3 is 15 residues long. Germline CDR1 reads MNHNS; CDR2 reads SASEGT. Unmatched junction bases numbered 5, after V lost 1 base and J lost 4 bases. The CDR3 DNA reads as TGTGCCAGCAGTGAAGGTCTTGACAGGGGGTACGAGCAGTACTTC. Its translation is CASSEGLDRGYEQYF.

The chain employs TRBV3-1 (or the pseudogene TRBV3-2) and TRBJ2-7; weak D call: TRBD2 (6 bases). Germline V gene lookup returns CDR1 LGHDT and CDR2 YNNKEL (reference sequence). Trimming cost V 3 bases and J 1 base, with 10 bases left between them. This CDR3 has 14 residues. CDR3: CASSQRGSSYEQYF. The CDR3 bases are TGTGCCAGCAGCCAGCGGGGCTCATCCTACGAGCAGTACTTC.

The chain links TRBV6-6 to TRBJ2-7; 8 bases agree with TRBD2. The V gene's germline CDR1 is MNHNY and CDR2 SVGAGI (reference sequence). The trim removed 6 bases at V and 5 bases at J, leaving 12 bases unmatched. CDR3 length: 15 residues. The CDR3 region has the DNA TGTGCCAGCAGCCATGGACTAGCCGGCAGCGACGAGCAGTACTTC. Residues: CASSHGLAGSDEQYF.

This chain connects TRBV11-1 to TRBJ2-7; the match to TRBD2 covers 10 bases. V gave up 5 bases and J gave up 6 bases; unmatched junction bases: 7. The CDR3 runs to 14 residues. Germline loops: CDR1 SGHAT, CDR2 FQDESV (reference sequence). CDR3 protein: CASSPASGSGEQYF. The CDR3 DNA follows: TGTGCCAGCAGCCCCGCTAGCGGGAGCGGCGAGCAGTACTTC. Combining the CDR3 with reference TRBV11-1 and TRBJ2-7 gives the whole variable domain EAEVAQSPRYKITEKSQAVAFWCDPISGHATLYWYRQILGQGPELLVQFQDESVVDDSQLPKDRFSAERLKGVDSTLKIQPAELGDSAMYLCASSPASGSGEQYFGPGTRLTVT.

The V gene is TRBV4-2, the J gene TRBJ2-1; a weak D match, TRBD2 (5 bases). The CDR3 sequence is 12 residues long. V lost 4 bases to trimming and J lost 12 bases, with 13 bases between them. Germline loops: CDR1 LGHNA, CDR2 YNFKEQ. CDR3 sequence (DNA): TGTGCCAGCAGCCCGGACTCCCAGCTGCAGTTCTTC. Translated, it gives CASSPDSQLQFF.

This clone was observed a single time. J is TRBJ2-3 and V is TRBV14, with D unresolved. V lost 5 bases and J 3 bases, leaving 12 bases between the germline ends. Germline assignment: CDR1 SGHDN and CDR2 FVKESK. The CDR3 is 14 amino acids. The CDR3 loop reads CASSTRQRTDTQYF. The CDR3 coding sequence is TGTGCCAGCAGCACCCGACAAAGGACAGATACGCAGTATTTT.

The gene calls are TRBV7-2 and TRBJ2-4; 9 bases line up with TRBD1. Germline assignment: CDR1 SGHTA and CDR2 FQGNSA. With 1 base clipped from V and 7 bases from J, the junction kept 14 bases outside the gene matches. CDR3 length: 18 residues. The CDR3 reads CASSLGGGQGRFGNIQYF. CDR3 DNA: TGTGCCAGCAGCTTAGGGGGGGGACAGGGTCGGTTCGGGAACATTCAGTACTTC.

With regard to this clone: Germline is not matched at one junction end, which may reflect a read error. The chain recombines TRBV6-2 or TRBV6-3 with TRBJ1-2; TRBD1 agrees at 7 bases. The germline gives CDR1 MNHEY, CDR2 SVGEGT. The CDR3 covers 11 residues. In nucleotides, the CDR3 is TGTGCCAGCAGTTACAGGGGGCGGACATCCTTC. Protein sequence: CASSYRGRTSF.

The chain uses TRBV3-1 (or the pseudogene TRBV3-2) and TRBJ2-1; 13 positions agree with TRBD2. The CDR3 runs 21 residues. CDR1 is LGHDT, CDR2 YNNKEL, per germline (reference sequence). The trim removed 4 bases at V and 0 bases at J, leaving 15 bases unmatched. The CDR3 loop reads CASSPIPGTSGAKSSYNEQFF. Here the CDR3 DNA reads TGTGCCAGCAGCCCGATTCCCGGGACTAGCGGGGCCAAAAGCTCCTACAATGAGCAGTTCTTC.

The rearrangement uses TRBV5-6 and TRBJ2-7; D unresolved. Per the germline V gene, CDR1 is SGHDT and CDR2 is YYEEEE. This CDR3 is 13 amino acids long. V gave up 0 bases and J gave up 2 bases, with 6 bases separating them. The CDR3 sequence is CASSLAAAYEQYF. DNA for the CDR3: TGTGCCAGCAGCTTGGCCGCGGCCTACGAGCAGTACTTC.

The chain uses TRBV19 and TRBJ2-7; 9 bases are a match to TRBD1. CDR3 length: 15 residues. V shed 3 bases, J shed 5 bases, and the junction held 8 bases outside the gene matches. The germline V gene encodes CDR1 LNHDA and CDR2 SQIVND (reference sequence). CDR3 DNA sequence: TGTGCCAGTAGTATTACCCGGGACAGGGCGGACGAGCAGTACTTC. Amino acid sequence: CASSITRDRADEQYF.

The J gene is TRBJ2-3, the V gene TRBV7-2, with 10 bases identical to TRBD2. The germline CDR1 and CDR2 sequences are SGHTA and FQGNSA. The CDR3 length is 15 residues. With 2 bases clipped from V and 8 bases from J, the junction kept 7 bases outside the gene matches. The CDR3 spells CASSLNWASGGTQYF. As DNA, the CDR3 is TGTGCCAGCAGCTTAAATTGGGCTAGCGGGGGTACGCAGTATTTT.

The rearrangement joins TRBV21-1 to TRBJ1-5. TRBV21-1 has pseudogene status. The CDR3 length is 16 residues. Here the CDR3 DNA reads TGTGCCAGCAGCAAAATCGGGGGGCTGGGGAATCAGCCCCAGCATTTT. This translates into CASSKIGGLGNQPQHF.